This TCR beta chain was identified in a study of response to subunit inactivated influenza vaccine. General observations from the study: Seasonal influenza vaccination, on each occasion, was suggested by the authors to recruit few new T cells.

In its sample, this clonotype was seen many times. Its antigen is currently unknown. The junction shows a germline mismatch at one end, possibly a read error. The CDR3 has 13 amino acids. Germline V gives CDR1 SGHRS, CDR2 YFSETQ. A single record per CDR3 protein comes from TCRdb applying MiXCR to the RT-PCR reads. The top ten hold 13% of the sample, which has fewer than 700,000 distinct CDR3 sequences, 10% to 15% seen once. The TCR originated in a man aged 50 to 59 who received an inactivated influenza vaccine. Sequenced here: PBMCs from blood, sampled roughly 48 days after vaccination. The chain employs TRBV5-1 and TRBJ1-1; D call uncertain. CDR3 in DNA: TGTGCCAGCAGCTTGGCAGTGAACACTGAAGCTTTCTTT. Amino acid sequence: CASSLAVNTEAFF.